This T cell receptor beta chain comes out of a study of siplizumab effects on memory and regulatory T cells. The V and J ends lost 0 bases and 5 bases respectively, with 10 bases between them. CDR3 size: 14 residues. Germline CDR1 SGHRS, CDR2 YFSETQ. Using immunoSEQ multiplex PCR, the repertoire was profiled, and TCRdb retains in-frame clones only, with some absent. The data show some 120,000 clones, around 94% seen once. To note about this clone: What it recognizes is unknown.

Study conclusions and caveats: Siplizumab cultures yielded proliferating Tregs whose suppressive function was not confirmed. Siplizumab brought about a significant reduction in alloreactive sequences traceable to unstimulated CD4+ memory cells. Only a minor fraction of alloreactive clones mapped to unstimulated subsets. Naive T cells appeared more diverse than memory cells and seemed to be major alloresponse contributors.

The V call is TRBV5-1, the J call TRBJ2-3; a weak D match, TRBD2 (6 bases). Sequencing was done on a sample of non-Treg CD4+ T cells sorted from blood. This clonotype was sampled from a human donor in good health. The CDR3 sequence is CASSLGVRGDTQYF. DNA of the CDR3: TGCGCCAGCAGCTTGGGGGTGCGGGGAGATACGCAGTATTTT.